A selection of T cell receptor beta chains follows, all from one sample in a study of brain T cells in children with intractable seizures. Some clones are missing from TCRdb's copy, which holds only in-frame ones; the method was immunoSEQ multiplex PCR. The sample lists some 62,000 clones, approximately 95% occurring once. This specimen consisted of peripheral blood, obtained at surgery. These receptors came from a boy under two years old with focal cortical dysplasia and intractable seizures. The CDR3 runs from the conserved cysteine through the conserved F or W. The D gene is left open where the match is weak. Size is omitted from some rows. Given values are once, few, many or a class for expanded clones.

TGTGCCAGCATCACCCGACAACTCTACGAGCAGTACTTC CASITRQLYEQYF . TRBJ2-7 TRBV11-3 once
TGTGCCAGCAGTTTAACGAACGAGCAGTACTTC CASSLTNEQYF . TRBJ2-7 TRBV28 .
TGTGCCAGTAGTCCGATGGGCCGGGCGGCGACAGGGAACTATGGCTACACCTTC CASSPMGRAATGNYGYTF TRBD1 TRBJ1-2 TRBV19 few
TGCGCCAGCAGCTTGGGACAGGGGTTCTATGGCTACACCTTC CASSLGQGFYGYTF TRBD1 TRBJ1-2 TRBV5-1 .
TGTGCCAGCAGCCGAGGACTAGCGGGAAAAGGCCGGGACACCGGGGAGCTGTTTTTT CASSRGLAGKGRDTGELFF TRBD2 TRBJ2-2 TRBV3-1/TRBV3-2 .
TGTGCCAGCAGCCACGCGCTTGAAAAACTGTTTTTT CASSHALEKLFF . TRBJ1-4 TRBV14 .
TGTGCCAGCTCAGCCCCCGTAGGGAGCTACGAGCAGTACTTC CASSAPVGSYEQYF . TRBJ2-7 TRBV18 once
TGTGCCAGCAGCCAAGATAGCACTACCTCCTACGAGCAGTACTTC CASSQDSTTSYEQYF . TRBJ2-7 TRBV4-2 .
TGTGCCAGCAGCCGTTTGGGTCCCACCTACAATGAGCAGTTCTTC CASSRLGPTYNEQFF . TRBJ2-1 TRBV7-9 .
TGTGCCAGCAGCGTCGGTTCTGGGGACTCCTACGAGCAGTACTTC CASSVGSGDSYEQYF . TRBJ2-7 TRBV9 .
TGCGCCAGCAGCCAGTCAGCAATTGGGGTCTATAATTCACCCCTCCACTTT CASSQSAIGVYNSPLHF . TRBJ1-6 TRBV4-1 .
TGCGCCAGCAGCTTGGTCTTCGGACAGGCGCTGAACACCGGGGAGCTGTTTTTT CASSLVFGQALNTGELFF TRBD1 TRBJ2-2 TRBV5-1 once
TGTGCCAGCAGCTTACAAGACCGCCTCGCGGGGTCCCAGTACTTC CASSLQDRLAGSQYF . TRBJ2-5 TRBV5-4 .
TGCGCCAGCAGCCAGCAGCCGGGGCCTTACGAGCAGTACTTC CASSQQPGPYEQYF . TRBJ2-7 TRBV4-1 .
TGCGCCAGCAGACTCTCGACGACAACGGTTGAGACCCAGTACTTC CASRLSTTTVETQYF . TRBJ2-5 TRBV4-1 .
TGCGCCAGCAGCCGACAACCCAGCGTGAACACTGAAGCTTTCTTT CASSRQPSVNTEAFF . TRBJ1-1 TRBV4-3 .
TGTGCCAGCAGCTTGTTCGCAGGGAACTATGGCTACACCTTC CASSLFAGNYGYTF . TRBJ1-2 TRBV5-5 .
TGCGCCAGCAGCCAAGTATCGAGGAATGAGCAGTTCTTC CASSQVSRNEQFF . TRBJ2-1 TRBV4-3 .
TGTGCCAGCAGTGACTCTGGACTAGCGGGGGGCACAGATACGCAGTATTTT CASSDSGLAGGTDTQYF TRBD2 TRBJ2-3 TRBV6-4 .
TGTGCCAGCAGCCAAACGTGGGGCGGCGAGCAGTACTTC CASSQTWGGEQYF . TRBJ2-7 TRBV14 .
TGTGCCAGCAGCCGCAGGAACACAGCGGCTGGAAACACCATATATTTT CASSRRNTAAGNTIYF . TRBJ1-3 TRBV7-2 .
TGTGCCAGCAGCCCATGGGCTAGCGGTGGCACAGATACGCAGTATTTT CASSPWASGGTDTQYF TRBD2 TRBJ2-3 TRBV11-1 .
TGTGCCAGCAGCCAAGGAGTTCGTGAGGCAAGCAAGGAGTTCTTC CASSQGVREASKEFF . TRBJ2-1 TRBV3-1/TRBV3-2 .
TGTGCCAGCAGCCCGGGACTAGCGGACTACAATGAGCAGTTCTTC CASSPGLADYNEQFF TRBD2 TRBJ2-1 TRBV4-2 .
TGCAGCGGGGGGGACAGGGTCGGCACCGGGGAGCTGTTTTTT CSGGDRVGTGELFF TRBD1 TRBJ2-2 TRBV29-1 .
TGTGCCAGCAGTCCAGAACCCGGGACAGGGTTGTATGGGGAGCTGTTTTTT CASSPEPGTGLYGELFF TRBD1 TRBJ2-2 TRBV7-7 .
TGTGCCAGCAGCGTAGCTGGAGGACAAGAGACCCAGTACTTC CASSVAGGQETQYF . TRBJ2-5 TRBV9 .
TGCAGCGTTGATTGGGGACTAGCGAACCAAGAGACCCAGTACTTC CSVDWGLANQETQYF TRBD2 TRBJ2-5 TRBV29-1 .
TGTGCCAGCAGTTATACCTCGGGGTACAACACAGATACGCAGTATTTT CASSYTSGYNTDTQYF . TRBJ2-3 TRBV6-5 .
TGTGCCAGCAGTTCCGTTTGGGACGGTGCCGTGAAGCAGTACTTC CASSSVWDGAVKQYF . TRBJ2-7 TRBV28 .
TGCGCCAGCAGGGAACAGGTGAACACTGAAGCTTTCTTT CASREQVNTEAFF . TRBJ1-1 TRBV10-1 .
TGCGCCAGCAGCTTGGGGGACGGGGACTATGGCTACACCTTC CASSLGDGDYGYTF . TRBJ1-2 TRBV5-1 .
TGCGCCAGCAGCCCGACTTACAGGTACGAGCAGTACTTC CASSPTYRYEQYF . TRBJ2-7 TRBV5-1 .
TGTGCCAGCAGGTTCAGAAGGGACAGAGTGACCGGGGAGCTGTTTTTT CASRFRRDRVTGELFF TRBD1 TRBJ2-2 TRBV6-4 .
TGTGCCACCCCTAAGACCAAATCGAACACTGAAGCTTTCTTT CATPKTKSNTEAFF . TRBJ1-1 TRBV27 .
TGTGCCAGCAGTAGCGTTTCCTACAATGAGCAGTTCTTC CASSSVSYNEQFF . TRBJ2-1 TRBV27 few
TGTGCCAGCAGTGCCCATGTAGGGTTCCTCCTTAGGAACACTGAAGCTTTCTTT CASSAHVGFLLRNTEAFF . TRBJ1-1 TRBV6-1 .
TGTGCCAGTAGTATAGATCGGCAGGGGAGCTACACCTTC CASSIDRQGSYTF . TRBJ1-2 TRBV19 .
TGTGCCAGCAGTTTAGGGGCTGGGGCCAACGTCCTGACTTTC CASSLGAGANVLTF . TRBJ2-6 TRBV6-5 .
TGTGCCACCAGCAGAGCCCGACAGGGTCGGAGTCAGCCCCAGCATTTT CATSRARQGRSQPQHF TRBD1 TRBJ1-5 TRBV15 .
TGTGCCAGCAGTAGGGACAGGAACACCGGGGAGCTGTTTTTT CASSRDRNTGELFF TRBD1 TRBJ2-2 TRBV2 .
TGTGCCAGCAGTTTTAGCCTGAGCTCCTACAATGAGCAGTTCTTC CASSFSLSSYNEQFF . TRBJ2-1 TRBV7-3 .
TGTGCCACCAGCAAAATAATAGTTGGTGAGCAGTTCTTC CATSKIIVGEQFF . TRBJ2-1 TRBV15 .
TGTGCCAGCTCATACACCACCCCCCGCACCTCGAACAATGAGCAGTTCTTC CASSYTTPRTSNNEQFF . TRBJ2-1 TRBV18 .
TGTGCCAGCAGCTTTACCGGGGAGCTGTTTTTT CASSFTGELFF . TRBJ2-2 TRBV7-6 .
TGTGCCAGCAGTGGAGGGGGGGGGTACGAGCAGTACTTC CASSGGGGYEQYF . TRBJ2-7 TRBV6-6 once
TGTGCCAGCAGCCAAGGTCCAGGGGAGGACTATGGCTACACCTTC CASSQGPGEDYGYTF . TRBJ1-2 TRBV3-1/TRBV3-2 .
TGTGCCAGCAGCCAAGAAGGGCAGGGTAATTCACCCCTCCACTTT CASSQEGQGNSPLHF . TRBJ1-6 TRBV3-1/TRBV3-2 .
TGCGCCAGCAGCTTGGGGCCCGGACTAGAAAAAAGCGAGCAGTACTTC CASSLGPGLEKSEQYF TRBD2 TRBJ2-7 TRBV5-1 .
TGTGCCAGCAGCTTTGTCTTGTTAGTTTCGTTGGGAGGGGGCCATGGCTACACCTTC CASSFVLLVSLGGGHGYTF . TRBJ1-2 TRBV12-1 .
TGTGCCAGTAAACGCCAGGGGAGGAACACTTGGATCACTGAAGCTTTCTTT CASKRQGRNTWITEAFF . TRBJ1-1 TRBV28 .
TGTGCCAGCCGCACATTGGGCGGGGGATGCTACGAGCAGTACTTC CASRTLGGGCYEQYF TRBD2 TRBJ2-7 TRBV6-4 .
TGTGCCACCCAAAGGACAGGGTCAGGCGAGCAGTACTTC CATQRTGSGEQYF TRBD1 TRBJ2-7 TRBV6-5 .
TGTGCCAGCAGCTTGATGGGGCTAGCGACTGGGGAGACCCAGTACTTC CASSLMGLATGETQYF . TRBJ2-5 TRBV11-1 .
TGTGCCAGCAGCTTCCGCAGTCCATTCCAGGAAGAACTGTTTTTT CASSFRSPFQEELFF . TRBJ1-4 TRBV7-9 .
TGTGCCAGCAGTGATCCCTCCGGGACAGGGGTCCTTAATGAGCAGTTCTTC CASSDPSGTGVLNEQFF TRBD1 TRBJ2-1 TRBV6-1 .
TGTGCCAGCTCATTCCTAGCGGGAGCGGCCCAAATCGAGGTGACCCAGTACTTC CASSFLAGAAQIEVTQYF TRBD2 TRBJ2-5 TRBV18 .